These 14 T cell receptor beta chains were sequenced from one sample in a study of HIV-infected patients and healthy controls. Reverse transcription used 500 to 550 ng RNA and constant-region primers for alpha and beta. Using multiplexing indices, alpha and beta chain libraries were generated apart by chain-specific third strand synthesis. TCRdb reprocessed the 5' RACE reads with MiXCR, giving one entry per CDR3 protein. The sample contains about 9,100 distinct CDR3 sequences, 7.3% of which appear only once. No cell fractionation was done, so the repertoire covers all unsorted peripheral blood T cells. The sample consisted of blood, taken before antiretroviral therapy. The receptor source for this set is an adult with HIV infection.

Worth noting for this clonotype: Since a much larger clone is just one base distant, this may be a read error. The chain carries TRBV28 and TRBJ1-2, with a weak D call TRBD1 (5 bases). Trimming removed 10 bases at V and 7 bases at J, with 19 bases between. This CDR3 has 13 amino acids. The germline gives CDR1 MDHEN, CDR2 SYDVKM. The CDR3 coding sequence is TGTGCCAACAATACTCCCAGGGCCTTTGGCTACACCTTC. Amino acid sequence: CANNTPRAFGYTF.

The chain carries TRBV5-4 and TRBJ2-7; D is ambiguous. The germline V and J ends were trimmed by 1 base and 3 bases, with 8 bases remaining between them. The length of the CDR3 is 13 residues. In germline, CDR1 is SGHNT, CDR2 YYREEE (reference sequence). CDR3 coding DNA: TGTGCCAGCAGCTTGTGGTCCTACTACGAGCAGTACTTC. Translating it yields CASSLWSYYEQYF.

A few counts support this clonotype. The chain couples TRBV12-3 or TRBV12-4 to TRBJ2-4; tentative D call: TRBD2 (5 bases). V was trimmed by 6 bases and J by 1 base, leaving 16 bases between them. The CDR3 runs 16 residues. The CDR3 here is CASRTFEGGAKNIQYF. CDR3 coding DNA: TGTGCCAGCAGAACCTTCGAGGGTGGGGCCAAAAACATTCAGTACTTC.

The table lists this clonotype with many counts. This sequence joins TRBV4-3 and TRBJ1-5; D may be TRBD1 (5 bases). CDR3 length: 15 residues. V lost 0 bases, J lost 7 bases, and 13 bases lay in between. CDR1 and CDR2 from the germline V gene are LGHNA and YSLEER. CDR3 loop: CASSQDRTLGQPQHF. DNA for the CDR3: TGCGCCAGCAGCCAAGATCGGACACTGGGGCAGCCCCAGCATTTT.

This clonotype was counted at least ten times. Written as DNA, the CDR3 is TGTGCCAGCTCACAAGAGACCCAGTACTTC. Translated, it gives CASSQETQYF. The rearrangement uses TRBV18 and TRBJ2-5; D gene unclear. The V end was cut by 4 bases, the J end by 3 bases, with 0 bases between. CDR1 KGHSH and CDR2 LQKENI come from the germline V gene. This CDR3 is built from 10 residues.

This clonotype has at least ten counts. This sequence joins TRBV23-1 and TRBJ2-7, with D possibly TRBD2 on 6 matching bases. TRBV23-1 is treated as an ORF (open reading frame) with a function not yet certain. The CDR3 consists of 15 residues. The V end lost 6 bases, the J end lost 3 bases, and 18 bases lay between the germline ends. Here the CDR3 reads CASRLTHSGSYEQYF. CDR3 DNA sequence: TGCGCCAGCAGGCTAACCCACTCCGGGAGCTACGAGCAGTACTTC.

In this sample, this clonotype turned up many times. CDR3 DNA: TGTGCCAGCAGCCAAGATGGGGAAGCTTTCTTT. Translating it yields CASSQDGEAFF. The V gene is TRBV3-1, the J gene TRBJ1-1; no reliable D call. The germline V gene encodes CDR1 LGHDT and CDR2 YNNKEL (reference sequence). V gave up 0 bases and J gave up 8 bases, with 4 bases separating them. CDR3 length equals 11 residues.

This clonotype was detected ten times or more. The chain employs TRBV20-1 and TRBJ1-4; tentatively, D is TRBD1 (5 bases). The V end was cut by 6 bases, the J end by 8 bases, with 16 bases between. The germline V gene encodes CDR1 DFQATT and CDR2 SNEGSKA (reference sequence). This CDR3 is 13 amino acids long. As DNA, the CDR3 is TGCAGTGCCCCCAGGGACGCCGGCGAAAAACTGTTTTTT. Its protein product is CSAPRDAGEKLFF.

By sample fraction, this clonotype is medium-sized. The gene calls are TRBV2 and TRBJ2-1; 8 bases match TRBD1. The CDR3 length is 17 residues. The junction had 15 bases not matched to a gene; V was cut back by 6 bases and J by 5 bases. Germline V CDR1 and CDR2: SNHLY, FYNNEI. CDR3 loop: CASREDRDTTIHNEQFF. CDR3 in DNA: TGTGCCAGCAGGGAGGACAGGGATACTACAATCCACAATGAGCAGTTCTTC.

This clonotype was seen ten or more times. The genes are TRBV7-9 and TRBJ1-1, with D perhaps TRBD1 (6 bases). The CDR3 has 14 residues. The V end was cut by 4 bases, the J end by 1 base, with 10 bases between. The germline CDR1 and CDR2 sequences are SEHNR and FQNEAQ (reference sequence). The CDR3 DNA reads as TGTGCCAGCAGCTGGGACACCTGGAACACTGAAGCTTTCTTT. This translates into CASSWDTWNTEAFF.

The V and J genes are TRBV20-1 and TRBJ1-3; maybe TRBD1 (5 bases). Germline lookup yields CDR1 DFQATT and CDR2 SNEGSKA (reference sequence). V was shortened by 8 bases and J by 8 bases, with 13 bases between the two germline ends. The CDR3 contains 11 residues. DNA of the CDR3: TGCAGTCCGGGACGTCTCGACACCATATATTTT. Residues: CSPGRLDTIYF.

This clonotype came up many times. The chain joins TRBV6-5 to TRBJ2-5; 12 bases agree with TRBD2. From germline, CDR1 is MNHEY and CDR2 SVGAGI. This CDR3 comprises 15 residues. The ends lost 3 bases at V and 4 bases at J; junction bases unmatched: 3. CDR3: CASSYQLAGGETQYF. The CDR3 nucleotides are TGTGCCAGCAGTTATCAACTAGCGGGAGGAGAGACCCAGTACTTC.

The CDR3 DNA is TGCAGTGCTTCGAGGACTTCGGGGGCTGAAGCTTTCTTT. Translation gives CSASRTSGAEAFF. The chain carries TRBV20-1 and TRBJ1-1, with a weak D call TRBD1 (5 bases). CDR1 is DFQATT, CDR2 SNEGSKA, per germline (reference sequence). The length of the CDR3 is 13 residues. The V gene lost 5 bases and the J gene lost 6 bases, with 16 bases spanning the gap.

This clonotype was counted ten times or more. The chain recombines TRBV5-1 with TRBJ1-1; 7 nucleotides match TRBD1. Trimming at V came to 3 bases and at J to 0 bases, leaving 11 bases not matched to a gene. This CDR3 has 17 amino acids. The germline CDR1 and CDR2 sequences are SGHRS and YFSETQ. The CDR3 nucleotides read TGCGCCAGCAGCTCGCTTATGACAGGGTTTTTGAACACTGAAGCTTTCTTT. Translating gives CASSSLMTGFLNTEAFF.